This TCR beta chain stems from a study of beta chain features in type 1 diabetes. Study-wide results and caveats: Compared with healthy donors, patients appeared to share more similar naive, central memory and regulatory TCRB repertoires. Cells with high TCR expression could be over-represented by cDNA sequencing.

Concerning this clone itself: Its specificity is unknown.

TCRB transcripts that were expressed got sequenced, as all of the isolated RNA had been reverse transcribed. Profiled with immunoSEQ multiplex PCR; TCRdb holds only in-frame clones, not every one. The table has hundreds of thousands of clones, 30% seen once. The sample taken for sequencing was naive CD4+ T cells from blood. The sequence derives from a man aged 18 to 30 in good health.

CDR3 sequence (DNA): TGTGCCAGCAGTCCGCCGACGTGGAGCTCCTACGAGCAGTACTTC. Translating it yields CASSPPTWSSYEQYF. This rearrangement joins TRBV28 to TRBJ2-7; D is undetermined. Looked up from germline, CDR1 is MDHEN and CDR2 is SYDVKM. Trimming removed 5 bases from V and 0 bases from J, with 14 bases in between. CDR3 length equals 15 residues.